The TCR beta chain described here comes from a study of blood T cells in healthy people across ages. Study outcomes and limitations: Significant beta diversity loss was already apparent by age roughly 43, declining roughly linearly. Donors of long life had a larger count of naive CD4+ cells and greater diversity than aged donors. Strong correlation linked observed beta diversity and percent naive T cells.

Each sample yielded at least 5.5 micrograms of PBMC total RNA. This clonotype has a count of ten or more. Its target is unknown. With 0 bases removed from V and 4 bases from J, the gap between germline ends came to 18 bases. The CDR3 totals 17 residues. Germline CDR1 MNHEY, CDR2 SVGAGI. A sample-barcoded 5' primer and a J-beta primer mix were used in a second PCR of roughly 6 to 11 cycles. TCRdb redid the calling of the 5' RACE reads with MiXCR, one entry per CDR3 protein. The table includes hundreds of thousands of distinct CDR3 sequences, roughly 50% detected once. The V gene is TRBV6-5, the J gene TRBJ1-2; D is perhaps TRBD1 (5 bases). This TCR came from an elderly man in good health. The sample taken for sequencing was blood. CDR3 amino acids: CASSYSPWGDYGYGYTF. As DNA, the CDR3 is TGTGCCAGCAGTTACTCCCCGTGGGGGGATTACGGCTATGGCTACACCTTC.